Listed here is a single T cell receptor beta chain. The entry originates in a study of shared clonotypes between healthy human individuals. Researchers ran the assay at a deep level. Here immunoSEQ multiplex PCR was the method, and the copy in TCRdb shows in-frame clones only, minus some. This table has about 2 million clones, over 85% appearing once. V lost 0 bases and J lost 0, with 9 bases in between. This CDR3 is 16 amino acids long. Germline CDR1 SGHRS, CDR2 YFSETQ. Specimen: naive CD4+ T cells sorted from blood. Subset described: CD45RA+ positively selected. The chain recombines TRBV5-1 with TRBJ1-4; no firm D call. The clonotype originates from a man aged 18 to 29 in good health. The CDR3 DNA sequence: TGCGCCAGCAGCTTGGGACAAGTTGCAACTAATGAAAAACTGTTTTTT. It yields the protein CASSLGQVATNEKLFF.